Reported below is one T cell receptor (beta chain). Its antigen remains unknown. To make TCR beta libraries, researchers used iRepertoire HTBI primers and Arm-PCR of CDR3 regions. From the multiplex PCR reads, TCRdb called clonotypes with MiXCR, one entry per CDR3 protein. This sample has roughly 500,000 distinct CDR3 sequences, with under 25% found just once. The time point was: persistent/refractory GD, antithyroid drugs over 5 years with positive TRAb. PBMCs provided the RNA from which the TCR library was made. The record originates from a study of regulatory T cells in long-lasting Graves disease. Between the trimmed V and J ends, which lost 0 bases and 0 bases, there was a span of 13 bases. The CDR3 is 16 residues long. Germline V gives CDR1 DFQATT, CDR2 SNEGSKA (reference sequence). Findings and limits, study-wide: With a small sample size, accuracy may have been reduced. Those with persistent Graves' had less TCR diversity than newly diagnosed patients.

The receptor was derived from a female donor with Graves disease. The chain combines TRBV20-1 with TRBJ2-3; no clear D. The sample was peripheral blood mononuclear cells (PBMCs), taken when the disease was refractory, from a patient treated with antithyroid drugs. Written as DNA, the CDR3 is TGCAGTGCTAGAGAGACGCGGTACTCTAGCACAGATACGCAGTATTTT. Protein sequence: CSARETRYSSTDTQYF.